The 28 T cell receptor beta chains listed next were all sequenced from one sample in a study of blood T cell repertoires in COVID-19. Measured with immunoSEQ multiplex PCR; TCRdb has only the in-frame clones, and not every one. The sample records about 180,000 clones, approximately 85% being singletons. Sample: peripheral blood. These receptors all stem from a human donor with active or convalescent COVID-19. The donor label of this sample is uncertain.

In this sample, this clone turned up once. The genes are TRBV9 and TRBJ1-1; no reliable D call. This CDR3 has 13 amino acids. The germline gives CDR1 SGDLS, CDR2 YYNGEE. V lost 5 bases and J lost 0, with 8 bases in between. The CDR3, as DNA: TGTGCCAGCAGTTTTCAGTTGAACACTGAAGCTTTCTTT. This codes for CASSFQLNTEAFF.

The rearrangement joins TRBV16 to TRBJ2-1; the match to TRBD2 covers 12 bases. The CDR3 is made up of 15 amino acids. Germline V gene sequence: CDR1 KGHSY, CDR2 FQNENV. Germline trimming cut 4 bases from V and 8 bases from J; bases unmatched to any gene: 6. The CDR3, as DNA: TGTGCCAGCAGCCGACTAGCGGGGGCCCAACATGAGCAGTTCTTC. It specifies CASSRLAGAQHEQFF. The full variable domain, completed using reference TRBV16 and TRBJ2-1, is GEEVAQTPKHLVRGEGQKAKLYCAPIKGHSYVFWYQQVLKNEFKFLISFQNENVFDETGMPKERFSAKCLPNSPCSLEIQATKLEDSAVYFCASSRLAGAQHEQFFGPGTRLTVL.

This clone has just one count. The rearrangement links TRBV28 to TRBJ2-6; 10 bases agree with TRBD2. CDR1 is MDHEN and CDR2 is SYDVKM in the germline V gene. CDR3 length: 20 amino acids. Trimming removed 6 bases from V and 2 bases from J; junction bases left unmatched: 16. This CDR3 reads CASRRFAVAGGLTGANVLTF. In DNA form, the CDR3 reads TGTGCCAGCAGGAGGTTCGCCGTAGCGGGGGGCTTGACTGGGGCCAACGTCCTGACTTTC. Full variable domain (rest looked up from reference TRBV28 and TRBJ2-6): DVKVTQSSRYLVKRTGEKVFLECVQDMDHENMFWYRQDPGLGLRLIYFSYDVKMKEKGDIPEGYSVSREKKERFSLILESASTNQTSMYLCASRRFAVAGGLTGANVLTFGAGSRLTVL.

The chain has TRBV30 and TRBJ1-5; D not certain. V lost 4 bases to trimming and J lost 0 bases, with 7 bases between them. CDR3 size: 13 residues. Per the germline V gene, CDR1 is GTSNPN and CDR2 is SVGIG (reference sequence). CDR3 loop: CAWTRNSNQPQHF. The CDR3 DNA reads TGTGCCTGGACCAGGAATAGCAATCAGCCCCAGCATTTT.

Only one count was recorded for this clone. This chain connects TRBV11-2 to TRBJ2-3; the match to TRBD2 covers 15 bases. CDR3 length equals 16 residues. Losses at the gene ends were 5 bases for V and 5 bases for J; bases not matched to a gene: 5. Germline V gene lookup returns CDR1 SGHAT and CDR2 FQNNGV. CDR3 sequence: CASSPRTSGGEDTQYF. In DNA, the CDR3 is TGTGCCAGCAGCCCGAGGACTAGCGGGGGGGAAGATACGCAGTATTTT.

This clone appeared a single time. This chain links TRBV7-9 with TRBJ2-3; TRBD1 aligns across 9 bases. Germline V lookup: CDR1 SEHNR, CDR2 FQNEAQ (reference sequence). The CDR3 extends over 17 amino acids. The V gene end was trimmed by 4 bases and the J gene end by 3 bases; junction bases not matched to a gene: 11. CDR3 region: CASSSLTTGGVTDTQYF. The CDR3 bases are TGTGCCAGCAGCTCACTCACCACAGGGGGCGTAACAGATACGCAGTATTTT.

The chain recombines TRBV7-9 with TRBJ1-4, with 10 bases that match TRBD1. The V gene's germline CDR1 is SEHNR and CDR2 FQNEAQ (reference sequence). The CDR3 length is 14 residues. Trimming took 5 bases from V and 8 from J; bases not matched to a gene: 5. This chain's CDR3 is CASSQDRGREKLFF. CDR3 bases: TGTGCCAGCAGCCAGGACAGGGGGAGAGAAAAACTGTTTTTT.

The V gene is TRBV9, the J gene TRBJ2-6, with D perhaps TRBD2 (5 bases). This CDR3 region has 18 residues. Trimming removed 1 base from V and 0 bases from J, with 14 bases in between. Germline V gives CDR1 SGDLS, CDR2 YYNGEE. The CDR3 coding sequence is TGTGCCAGCAGCGTAAGTGACGGGGTAGGCTCTGGGGCCAACGTCCTGACTTTC. Its protein product is CASSVSDGVGSGANVLTF.

This clone was picked up a small number of times. V usage is TRBV30 and J usage is TRBJ1-2; D may be TRBD1 (5 bases). Per germline, CDR1 GTSNPN and CDR2 SVGIG (reference sequence). CDR3 length equals 13 residues. V lost 3 bases and J 4 bases, leaving 12 bases between the germline ends. CDR3: CAWSPRGAYGYTF. The CDR3 bases are TGTGCCTGGAGCCCAAGGGGCGCCTATGGCTACACCTTC.

This rearrangement joins TRBV19 to TRBJ2-4; the D gene is possibly TRBD2 (5 bases). The germline V gene has CDR1 LNHDA and CDR2 SQIVND (reference sequence). This CDR3 comprises 14 residues. The ends were cut back, 5 bases at V and 1 base at J, with 9 bases in the middle. CDR3 in DNA: TGTGCCAGTAGTTCGGTAGCGGCCAAAAACATTCAGTACTTC. It specifies CASSSVAAKNIQYF. Drawing the rest from reference TRBV19 and TRBJ2-4, the complete variable domain is DGGITQSPKYLFRKEGQNVTLSCEQNLNHDAMYWYRQDPGQGLRLIYYSQIVNDFQKGDIAEGYSVSREKKESFPLTVTSAQKNPTAFYLCASSSVAAKNIQYFGAGTRLSVL.

The CDR3 reads CASSKITGSSSGNTIYF. CDR3 nucleotide sequence: TGTGCCAGTAGTAAAATAACAGGTTCGAGCTCTGGAAACACCATATATTTT. The chain recombines TRBV19 with TRBJ1-3, with D perhaps matching TRBD1 (5 bases). CDR1 LNHDA and CDR2 SQIVND come from the germline V gene (reference sequence). This CDR3 has 17 amino acids. Trimming pared 4 bases from V and 0 bases from J, leaving 16 bases between. Together with reference TRBV19 and TRBJ1-3, the CDR3 gives the full variable domain: DGGITQSPKYLFRKEGQNVTLSCEQNLNHDAMYWYRQDPGQGLRLIYYSQIVNDFQKGDIAEGYSVSREKKESFPLTVTSAQKNPTAFYLCASSKITGSSSGNTIYFGEGSWLTVV.

This clone was counted once. The genes are TRBV3-1 (or the pseudogene TRBV3-2) and TRBJ1-2, with unresolved D. V was cut by 6 bases and J by 7 bases, with 15 bases left in between. CDR1 LGHDT and CDR2 YNNKEL come from the germline V gene (reference sequence). CDR3 length: 13 residues. DNA for the CDR3: TGTGCCAGCAGACCCCACAGTGGGTTTGGCTACACCTTC. Its protein is CASRPHSGFGYTF.

The rearrangement joins TRBV6-5 to TRBJ2-1; D possibly corresponds to TRBD2 (5 bases). The ends were cut back, 11 bases at V and 3 bases at J, with 8 bases in the middle. Germline V gives CDR1 MNHEY, CDR2 SVGAGI. This CDR3 contains 11 residues. CDR3 loop: CACRGYNEQFF. The CDR3 DNA reads as TGTGCCTGCCGGGGCTACAATGAGCAGTTCTTC.

The chain couples TRBV5-4 to TRBJ2-3; D is unresolved. Germline loops: CDR1 SGHNT, CDR2 YYREEE (reference sequence). The V gene lost 1 base and the J gene lost 0 bases, with 9 bases spanning the gap. The CDR3 spans 15 residues. CDR3 amino acids: CASSLSVKSTDTQYF. As DNA, the CDR3 is TGTGCCAGCAGCTTGAGCGTTAAGAGCACAGATACGCAGTATTTT.

The chain carries TRBV18 and TRBJ2-7; a weak D match, TRBD2 (5 bases). Between the trimmed V and J ends, which lost 2 bases and 2 bases, there was a span of 16 bases. Germline CDR1 and CDR2: KGHSH and LQKENI. This CDR3 has 16 residues. CDR3 sequence (DNA): TGTGCCAGCTCACCAAGAGCCGGACTGGAAACCTACGAGCAGTACTTC. Encoded protein: CASSPRAGLETYEQYF.

V gene TRBV28 combines with J gene TRBJ1-1; TRBD1 aligns across 10 bases. With 4 bases clipped from V and 5 bases from J, the junction kept 10 bases outside the gene matches. The CDR3 is 16 amino acids. Germline lookup yields CDR1 MDHEN and CDR2 SYDVKM. The CDR3 DNA follows: TGTGCCAGCAGTTACCACCGGGACAGGGGAGGAACTGAAGCTTTCTTT. This translates into CASSYHRDRGGTEAFF.

V gene TRBV18 combines with J gene TRBJ1-2, with 8 bases lining up with TRBD1. The germline gives CDR1 KGHSH, CDR2 LQKENI. This CDR3 is built from 15 residues. Germline trimming cut 3 bases from V and 0 bases from J; bases unmatched to any gene: 3. The CDR3 DNA reads TGTGCCAGCTCACCCGGACAGGGAGCTAACTATGGCTACACCTTC. This encodes CASSPGQGANYGYTF. Looking up the rest from reference TRBV18 and TRBJ1-2 gives the full variable domain: NAGVMQNPRHLVRRRGQEARLRCSPMKGHSHVYWYRQLPEEGLKFMVYLQKENIIDESGMPKERFSAEFPKEGPSILRIQQVVRGDSAAYFCASSPGQGANYGYTFGSGTRLTVV.

This clone has more than one count but fewer than ten. The rearrangement uses TRBV5-1 and TRBJ1-4; D unresolved. This CDR3 is built from 16 residues. V lost 0 bases and J 1 base, leaving 10 bases between the germline ends. Germline V gene data show CDR1 as SGHRS and CDR2 as YFSETQ. The CDR3 is CASSLVQAGTNEKLFF. DNA of the CDR3: TGCGCCAGCAGCTTGGTTCAGGCTGGAACTAATGAAAAACTGTTTTTT.

The V call is TRBV7-3, the J call TRBJ2-1, with 8 bases lining up with TRBD1. The CDR3 spans 15 residues. The trim removed 5 bases at V and 8 bases at J, leaving 11 bases unmatched. Germline-derived CDR1 and CDR2 are SGHTA and FQGTGA. CDR3 sequence reads: CASSRNGQGADEQFF. The CDR3 nucleotides read TGTGCCAGCAGCCGCAACGGGCAGGGGGCTGATGAGCAGTTCTTC. The variable domain in full, completed from reference TRBV7-3 and TRBJ2-1, reads GAGVSQTPSNKVTEKGKYVELRCDPISGHTALYWYRQSLGQGPEFLIYFQGTGAADDSGLPNDRFFAVRPEGSVSTLKIQRTERGDSAVYLCASSRNGQGADEQFFGPGTRLTVL.

The V and J genes are TRBV14 and TRBJ1-6, with D tentatively TRBD1 (6 bases). This CDR3 comprises 14 residues. From germline, CDR1 is SGHDN and CDR2 FVKESK. The ends were cut back, 5 bases at V and 5 bases at J, with 10 bases in the middle. CDR3 region: CASSGGSNNSPLHF. CDR3 DNA: TGTGCCAGCAGCGGGGGCAGCAATAATTCACCCCTCCACTTT.

The gene calls are TRBV27 and TRBJ1-1; D is undetermined. Germline V gives CDR1 MNHEY, CDR2 SMNVEV (reference sequence). V was shortened by 5 bases and J by 1 base, with 8 bases between the two germline ends. The length of the CDR3 is 13 residues. The chain's CDR3 is CASSITENTEAFF. The CDR3 coding sequence is TGTGCCAGCAGTATTACAGAGAACACTGAAGCTTTCTTT.

V is TRBV7-9 and J is TRBJ2-1, with 8 bases matching TRBD1. V trimming: 6 bases; J trimming: 1 base; junction bases outside the gene matches: 14. Looked up from germline, CDR1 is SEHNR and CDR2 is FQNEAQ (reference sequence). The CDR3 is 18 amino acids. The CDR3 DNA is TGTGCCAGCAGACCTACAGGGGGGCTGGACAGATCCTACAATGAGCAGTTCTTC. This encodes CASRPTGGLDRSYNEQFF.

The CDR3 sequence: CASSLEVGTQAFF. CDR3 DNA sequence: TGTGCCAGCAGCTTAGAGGTTGGGACACAAGCTTTCTTT. The chain is built from TRBV11-2 and TRBJ1-1; D might be TRBD1 (6 bases). The CDR3 has 13 residues. V lost 0 bases and J 9 bases, leaving 11 bases between the germline ends. Per germline, CDR1 SGHAT and CDR2 FQNNGV.

The chain joins TRBV18 to TRBJ2-7, with 8 nucleotides matching TRBD1. V trimming: 3 bases; J trimming: 3 bases; junction bases outside the gene matches: 7. Germline lookup yields CDR1 KGHSH and CDR2 LQKENI. The CDR3 runs to 15 residues. The CDR3 is CASSPGTGRIYEQYF. CDR3 in DNA: TGTGCCAGCTCACCCGGGACAGGCCGAATCTACGAGCAGTACTTC.

V is TRBV5-1 and J is TRBJ2-5, with TRBD1 matching over 9 bases. Germline trimming cut 0 bases from V and 2 bases from J; bases unmatched to any gene: 5. The germline V gene encodes CDR1 SGHRS and CDR2 YFSETQ. CDR3 size: 16 residues. In DNA form, the CDR3 reads TGCGCCAGCAGCTTGGGTGGACAGGGGCCACAAGAGACCCAGTACTTC. It encodes CASSLGGQGPQETQYF. The complete variable domain, with remaining parts taken from reference TRBV5-1 and TRBJ2-5, reads KAGVTQTPRYLIKTRGQQVTLSCSPISGHRSVSWYQQTPGQGLQFLFEYFSETQRNKGNFPGRFSGRQFSNSRSEMNVSTLELGDSALYLCASSLGGQGPQETQYFGPGTRLLVL.

This clone appeared once. V is TRBV18 and J is TRBJ2-6; no firm D call. This CDR3 has 15 amino acids. Per germline, CDR1 KGHSH and CDR2 LQKENI. V lost 4 bases and J lost 4, with 11 bases in between. CDR3 in amino acids: CASSLPFPGANVLTF. CDR3 DNA sequence: TGTGCCAGCTCACTCCCCTTTCCCGGGGCCAACGTCCTGACTTTC.

This chain links TRBV2 with TRBJ1-2; 10 nucleotides align to TRBD1. CDR3 size: 14 residues. After removal of 9 bases from V and 6 bases from J, the junction contained 10 bases not matched to a gene. The germline V gene has CDR1 SNHLY and CDR2 FYNNEI. This CDR3 is CASSGYGTGDGYTF. The CDR3 DNA is TGTGCCAGTTCGGGGTACGGGACAGGGGATGGCTACACCTTC.

This chain links TRBV6-4 with TRBJ1-4, with D tentatively TRBD1 (5 bases). Germline CDR1 reads MRHNA; CDR2 reads SNTAGT. Trimming shortened V by 0 bases and J by 3 bases, and 8 bases separated the two germline ends. The length of the CDR3 is 15 residues. Here the CDR3 reads CASSDSAGPNEKLFF. The DNA for the CDR3 is TGTGCCAGCAGTGACTCCGCAGGGCCTAATGAAAAACTGTTTTTT.